The rows below give T cell receptor beta chains drawn from one sample of a study of blood T cells in healthy people across ages. MiXCR was run by TCRdb on the 5' RACE reads, yielding one entry per CDR3 protein. The table shows 1.5 million to 2 million distinct CDR3 sequences, with about 28% occurring only once. The sequenced sample was blood. Receptors originate from a woman aged 30 to 39 in good health. Each CDR3 is given with its conserved first and last residue. A D gene is named only where the DNA matches it firmly. Clone size, where shown, is once, few, many, or a class for clones that have expanded.

d_gene: TRBD1; abundance: few; j_gene: TRBJ1-2; v_gene: TRBV5-5; CDR3aa: CASSLADRGGHGYTF; CDR3nt: TGTGCCAGCAGCTTGGCCGACAGGGGAGGACATGGCTACACCTTC
d_gene: TRBD1; abundance: few; j_gene: TRBJ1-3; v_gene: TRBV12-3/TRBV12-4; CDR3aa: CASSSYTRGSDTIYF; CDR3nt: TGTGCCAGCAGTTCCTATACCAGGGGGTCGGACACCATATATTTT
d_gene: .; abundance: .; j_gene: TRBJ2-7; v_gene: TRBV27; CDR3aa: CASSKKGGGLYEQYF; CDR3nt: TGTGCCAGCAGTAAGAAAGGCGGGGGCCTCTACGAGCAGTACTTC
d_gene: .; abundance: few; j_gene: TRBJ2-7; v_gene: TRBV25-1; CDR3aa: CASSETGENEQYF; CDR3nt: TGTGCCAGCAGTGAAACAGGAGAGAACGAGCAGTACTTC
d_gene: .; abundance: few; j_gene: TRBJ2-3; v_gene: TRBV7-3; CDR3aa: CASSLKSSGSDTQYF; CDR3nt: TGTGCCAGCAGCTTAAAGTCATCCGGGTCAGATACGCAGTATTTT
d_gene: .; abundance: .; j_gene: TRBJ2-1; v_gene: TRBV6-1; CDR3aa: CASTVTLPEPNEQFF; CDR3nt: TGTGCCAGCACTGTAACACTACCAGAGCCCAATGAGCAGTTCTTC
d_gene: .; abundance: many; j_gene: TRBJ2-5; v_gene: TRBV14; CDR3aa: CASSQYITETQYF; CDR3nt: TGTGCCAGCAGCCAGTACATCACGGAGACCCAGTACTTC
d_gene: TRBD2; abundance: many; j_gene: TRBJ2-5; v_gene: TRBV18; CDR3aa: CASSSARSGDGTQYF; CDR3nt: TGTGCCAGCTCCTCGGCAAGGAGCGGGGACGGGACCCAGTACTTC
d_gene: .; abundance: .; j_gene: TRBJ2-2; v_gene: TRBV5-1; CDR3aa: CASSLVIAAGTGELFF; CDR3nt: TGCGCCAGCAGCTTGGTGATAGCGGCAGGGACCGGGGAGCTGTTTTTT
d_gene: .; abundance: many; j_gene: TRBJ2-7; v_gene: TRBV5-1; CDR3aa: CASSLGGDPPEQYF; CDR3nt: TGCGCCAGCAGCTTGGGGGGGGACCCGCCAGAGCAGTACTTC
d_gene: .; abundance: many; j_gene: TRBJ1-2; v_gene: TRBV5-1; CDR3aa: CASSLAGGGGYTF; CDR3nt: TGCGCCAGCAGCTTGGCTGGGGGCGGAGGCTACACCTTC
d_gene: .; abundance: many; j_gene: TRBJ2-1; v_gene: TRBV7-3; CDR3aa: CASRPRGSNEQFF; CDR3nt: TGTGCCAGCAGACCTCGAGGTTCCAATGAGCAGTTCTTC
d_gene: TRBD1; abundance: .; j_gene: TRBJ2-7; v_gene: TRBV28; CDR3aa: CASGNSGTGIYEQYF; CDR3nt: TGTGCCAGCGGAAATTCCGGGACAGGAATCTACGAGCAGTACTTC
d_gene: .; abundance: .; j_gene: TRBJ1-1; v_gene: TRBV27; CDR3aa: CASSLGRAATEAFF; CDR3nt: TGTGCCAGCAGTTTAGGCAGGGCGGCCACTGAAGCTTTCTTT
d_gene: .; abundance: .; j_gene: TRBJ2-7; v_gene: TRBV5-1; CDR3aa: CASSLQRYYEQYF; CDR3nt: TGCGCCAGCAGCTTGCAGAGATACTACGAGCAGTACTTC
d_gene: TRBD1; abundance: .; j_gene: TRBJ1-2; v_gene: TRBV20-1; CDR3aa: CSARSGDRNYGYTF; CDR3nt: TGCAGTGCTAGGAGTGGGGACAGAAACTATGGCTACACCTTC
d_gene: .; abundance: .; j_gene: TRBJ2-3; v_gene: TRBV20-1; CDR3aa: CSGGLTGTDTQYF; CDR3nt: TGCAGTGGAGGGCTTACTGGCACAGATACGCAGTATTTT
d_gene: .; abundance: few; j_gene: TRBJ2-1; v_gene: TRBV6-2/TRBV6-3; CDR3aa: CASRATSSRKSNEQFF; CDR3nt: TGTGCCAGCAGGGCGACCTCTAGCAGGAAAAGTAATGAGCAGTTCTTC
d_gene: .; abundance: few; j_gene: TRBJ2-1; v_gene: TRBV20-1; CDR3aa: CSAGAWPINEQFF; CDR3nt: TGCAGTGCCGGAGCATGGCCAATCAATGAGCAGTTCTTC
d_gene: .; abundance: .; j_gene: TRBJ2-1; v_gene: TRBV7-2; CDR3aa: CASSLNFLQAGIVSYNEQFF; CDR3nt: TGTGCCAGCAGCTTAAATTTCCTCCAGGCAGGGATAGTTTCCTACAATGAGCAGTTCTTC
d_gene: TRBD2; abundance: few; j_gene: TRBJ2-1; v_gene: TRBV20-1; CDR3aa: CSAYNAGTSTNEQFF; CDR3nt: TGCAGTGCCTACAACGCCGGGACTAGTACTAATGAGCAGTTCTTC
d_gene: .; abundance: .; j_gene: TRBJ2-2; v_gene: TRBV14; CDR3aa: CASNQVYSGELFF; CDR3nt: TGTGCCAGCAACCAGGTGTATTCCGGGGAGCTGTTTTTT
d_gene: .; abundance: .; j_gene: TRBJ2-3; v_gene: TRBV29-1; CDR3aa: CSVRGTDTQYF; CDR3nt: TGCAGCGTTCGAGGGACAGATACGCAGTATTTT
d_gene: TRBD2; abundance: many; j_gene: TRBJ2-5; v_gene: TRBV6-1; CDR3aa: CASSTSGGSQETQYF; CDR3nt: TGTGCCAGCAGTACTAGCGGGGGGTCACAAGAGACCCAGTACTTC